Listed here are 7 T cell receptor beta chains from one sample, sequenced in a study of blood T cell repertoires in COVID-19 (dated by TCRdb to the early 2020s). Receptor libraries were prepared by the immunoSEQ multiplex PCR assay. Here the immuneACCESS table is served through TCRdb, limited to in-frame sequences with V and J called. Missing clones are a known gap in these copies; in checked studies unresolved V genes cover under half, and the rest lacks a known reason. The sample table holds about 110,000 clones, of which more than 70% were seen once. About 4.3% of the sample is taken by the ten largest. Sequenced input: peripheral blood. The receptors were sampled from a man between 65 and 80 years old with acute or convalescent COVID-19.

The genes are TRBV3-1 (or the pseudogene TRBV3-2) and TRBJ2-7; 12 positions match TRBD1. Germline CDR1 LGHDT, CDR2 YNNKEL (reference sequence). The CDR3 consists of 16 residues. J lost 4 bases, V lost 2 bases, and 6 bases had no gene match. The CDR3: CASSQLPGQGAYEQYF. The DNA of the CDR3 is TGTGCCAGCAGCCAACTGCCGGGACAGGGGGCTTACGAGCAGTACTTC.

J is TRBJ2-3 and V is TRBV7-9; D is possibly TRBD2 (7 bases). CDR1 SEHNR and CDR2 FQNEAQ come from the germline V gene (reference sequence). Trimming removed 5 bases from V and 2 bases from J, with 20 bases in between. CDR3 length equals 17 residues. The CDR3 protein is CASSPVGASGNTDTQYF. CDR3 DNA sequence: TGTGCCAGCAGCCCCGTGGGGGCTAGCGGAAACACAGATACGCAGTATTTT.

The gene calls are TRBV5-1 and TRBJ1-2; D not resolved. The CDR3 consists of 13 residues. Germline loops: CDR1 SGHRS, CDR2 YFSETQ. Trimming took 0 bases from V and 6 from J, leaving 9 bases between them. The CDR3 DNA follows: TGCGCCAGCAGCTTGGTACCACGGGATGGCTACACCTTC. Translation gives CASSLVPRDGYTF.

The CDR3 bases are TGTGCCAGCAGCTTAATGTCTACGGACACCATATATTTT. Translated: CASSLMSTDTIYF. The chain recombines TRBV7-9 with TRBJ1-3; D unclear. CDR3 length: 13 residues. Per the germline V gene, CDR1 is SEHNR and CDR2 is FQNEAQ (reference sequence). V lost 2 bases to trimming and J lost 8 bases, with 10 bases between them.

This clone has a single count. Other DNA sequences in this specimen translate into the identical CDR3. The chain recombines TRBV2 with TRBJ1-5, with 10 positions matching TRBD1. V lost 5 bases to trimming and J lost 1 base; unmatched junction nucleotides: 2. This CDR3 has 15 amino acids. Per the germline V gene, CDR1 is SNHLY and CDR2 is FYNNEI. The CDR3 spells CASSRDRGSNQPQHF. The CDR3 DNA follows: TGTGCCAGCAGTCGGGACAGGGGCAGCAATCAGCCCCAGCATTTT.

This sequence joins TRBV19 and TRBJ1-3; no firm D call. Trimming stripped 9 bases from V and 0 bases from J, with 27 bases between. Germline lookup yields CDR1 LNHDA and CDR2 SQIVND (reference sequence). The CDR3 contains 19 residues. CDR3 amino acids: CASYYKIRSTLHSGNTIYF. Here the CDR3 DNA reads TGTGCCAGCTACTACAAAATAAGGTCGACGCTTCACTCTGGAAACACCATATATTTT.

J is TRBJ2-4 and V is TRBV5-8; TRBD1 is a possible D gene (5 bases). Trimming cost V 4 bases and J 7 bases, with 18 bases left between them. In germline, CDR1 is SGHTS, CDR2 YDEGEE. The CDR3 loop spans 15 amino acids. CDR3 bases: TGTGCCAGCAGCCTGGGCCAGGGATCTAACAACATTCAGTACTTC. Residues: CASSLGQGSNNIQYF.